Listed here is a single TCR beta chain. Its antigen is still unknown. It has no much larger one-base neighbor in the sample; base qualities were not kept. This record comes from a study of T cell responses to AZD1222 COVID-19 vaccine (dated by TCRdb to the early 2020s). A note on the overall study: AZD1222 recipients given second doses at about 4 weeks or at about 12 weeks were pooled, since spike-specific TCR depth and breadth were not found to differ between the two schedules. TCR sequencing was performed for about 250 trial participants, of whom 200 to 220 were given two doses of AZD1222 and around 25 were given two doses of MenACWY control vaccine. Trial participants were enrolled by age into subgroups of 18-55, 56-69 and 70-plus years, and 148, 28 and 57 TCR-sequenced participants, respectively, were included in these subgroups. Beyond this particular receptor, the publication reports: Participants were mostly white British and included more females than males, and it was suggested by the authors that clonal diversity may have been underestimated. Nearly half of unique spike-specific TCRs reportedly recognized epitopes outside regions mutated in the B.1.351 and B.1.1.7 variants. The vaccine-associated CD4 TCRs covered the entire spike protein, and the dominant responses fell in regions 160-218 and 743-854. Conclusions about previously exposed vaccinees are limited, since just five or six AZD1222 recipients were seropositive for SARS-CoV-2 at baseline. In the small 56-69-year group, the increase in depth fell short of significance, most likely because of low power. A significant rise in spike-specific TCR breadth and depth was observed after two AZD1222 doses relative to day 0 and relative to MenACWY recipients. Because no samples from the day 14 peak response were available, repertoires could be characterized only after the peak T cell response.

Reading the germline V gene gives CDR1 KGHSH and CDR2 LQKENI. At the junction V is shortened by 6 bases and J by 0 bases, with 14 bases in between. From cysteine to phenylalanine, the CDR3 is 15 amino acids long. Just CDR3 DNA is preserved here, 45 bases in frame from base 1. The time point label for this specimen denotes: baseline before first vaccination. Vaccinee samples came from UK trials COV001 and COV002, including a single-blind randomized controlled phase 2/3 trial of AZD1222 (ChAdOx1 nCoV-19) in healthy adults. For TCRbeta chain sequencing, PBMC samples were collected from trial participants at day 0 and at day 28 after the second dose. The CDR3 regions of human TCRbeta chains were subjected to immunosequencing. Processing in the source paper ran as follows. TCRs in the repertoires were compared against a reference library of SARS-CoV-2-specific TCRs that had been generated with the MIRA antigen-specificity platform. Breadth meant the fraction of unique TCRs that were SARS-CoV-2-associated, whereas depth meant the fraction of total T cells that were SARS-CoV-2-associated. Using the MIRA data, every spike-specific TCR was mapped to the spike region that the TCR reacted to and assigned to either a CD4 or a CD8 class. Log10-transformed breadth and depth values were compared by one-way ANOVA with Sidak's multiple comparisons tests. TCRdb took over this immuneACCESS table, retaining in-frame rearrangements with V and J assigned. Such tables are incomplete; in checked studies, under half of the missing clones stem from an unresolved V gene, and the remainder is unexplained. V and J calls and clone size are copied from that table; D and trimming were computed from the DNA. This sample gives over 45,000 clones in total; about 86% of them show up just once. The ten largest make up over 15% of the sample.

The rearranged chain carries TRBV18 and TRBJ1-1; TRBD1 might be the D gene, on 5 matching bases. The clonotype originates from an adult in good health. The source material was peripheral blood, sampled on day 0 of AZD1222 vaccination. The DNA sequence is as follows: TGTGCCAGCTCTCAAAACCGGGACCTGAACACTGAAGCTTTCTTT. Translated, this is CASSQNRDLNTEAFF.